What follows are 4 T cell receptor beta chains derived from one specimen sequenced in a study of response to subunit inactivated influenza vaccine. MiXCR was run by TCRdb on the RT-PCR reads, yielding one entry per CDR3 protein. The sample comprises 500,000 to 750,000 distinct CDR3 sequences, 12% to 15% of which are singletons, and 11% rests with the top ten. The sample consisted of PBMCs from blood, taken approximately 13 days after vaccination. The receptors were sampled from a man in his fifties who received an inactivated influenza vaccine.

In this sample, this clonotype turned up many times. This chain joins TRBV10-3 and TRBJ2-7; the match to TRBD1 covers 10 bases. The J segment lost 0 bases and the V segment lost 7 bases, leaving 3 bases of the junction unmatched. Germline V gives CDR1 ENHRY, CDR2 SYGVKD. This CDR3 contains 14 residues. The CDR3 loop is CAINDRGHSYEQYF. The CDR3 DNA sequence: TGTGCCATCAATGACAGGGGGCACTCCTACGAGCAGTACTTC.

The CDR3: CASSNRQGGNEAFF. The CDR3 bases are TGTGCCAGCAGCAATAGACAGGGCGGGAACGAAGCTTTCTTT. The gene calls are TRBV5-8 and TRBJ1-1; 7 bases are shared with TRBD1. V shed 4 bases and J 8 bases; nucleotides not matched to a gene: 11. Germline CDR1 SGHTS, CDR2 YDEGEE. The CDR3 loop spans 14 amino acids. Combining the CDR3 with reference TRBV5-8 and TRBJ1-1 gives the whole variable domain EAGVTQSPTHLIKTRGQQATLRCSPISGHTSVYWYQQALGLGLQFLLWYDEGEERNRGNFPPRFSGRQFPNYSSELNVNALELEDSALYLCASSNRQGGNEAFFGQGTRLTVV.

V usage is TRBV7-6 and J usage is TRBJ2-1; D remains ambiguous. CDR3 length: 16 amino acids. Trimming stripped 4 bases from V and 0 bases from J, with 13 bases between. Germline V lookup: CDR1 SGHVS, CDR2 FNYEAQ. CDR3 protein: CASSSMGGSSYNEQFF. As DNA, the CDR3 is TGTGCCAGCAGCTCCATGGGCGGAAGCTCCTACAATGAGCAGTTCTTC.

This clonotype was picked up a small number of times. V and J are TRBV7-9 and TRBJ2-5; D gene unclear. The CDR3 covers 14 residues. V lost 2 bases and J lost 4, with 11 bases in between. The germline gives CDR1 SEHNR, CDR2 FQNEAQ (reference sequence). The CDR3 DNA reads TGTGCCAGCAGCTTAATGCCCGCCTTAGAGACCCAGTACTTC. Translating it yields CASSLMPALETQYF.